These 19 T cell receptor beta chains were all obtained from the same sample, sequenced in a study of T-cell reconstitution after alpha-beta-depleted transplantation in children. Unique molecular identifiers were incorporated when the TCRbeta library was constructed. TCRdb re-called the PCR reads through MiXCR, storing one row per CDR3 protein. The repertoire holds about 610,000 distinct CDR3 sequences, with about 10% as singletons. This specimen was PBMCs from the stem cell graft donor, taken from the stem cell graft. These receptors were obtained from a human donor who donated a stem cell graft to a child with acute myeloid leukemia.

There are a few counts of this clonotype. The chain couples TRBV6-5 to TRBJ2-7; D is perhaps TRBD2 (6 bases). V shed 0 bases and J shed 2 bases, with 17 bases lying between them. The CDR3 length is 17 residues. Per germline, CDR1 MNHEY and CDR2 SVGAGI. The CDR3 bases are TGTGCCAGCAGTTACTCGTCCGGAGGGGCCTCCCCCTACGAGCAGTACTTC. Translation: CASSYSSGGASPYEQYF.

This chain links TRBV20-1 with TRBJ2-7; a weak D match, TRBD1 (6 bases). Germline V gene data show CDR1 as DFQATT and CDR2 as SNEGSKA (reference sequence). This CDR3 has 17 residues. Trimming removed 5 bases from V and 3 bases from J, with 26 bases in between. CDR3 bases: TGCAGTGCTGCAGGGGTGCCCCTGACCCTCAACCTCTACGAGCAGTACTTC. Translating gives CSAAGVPLTLNLYEQYF.

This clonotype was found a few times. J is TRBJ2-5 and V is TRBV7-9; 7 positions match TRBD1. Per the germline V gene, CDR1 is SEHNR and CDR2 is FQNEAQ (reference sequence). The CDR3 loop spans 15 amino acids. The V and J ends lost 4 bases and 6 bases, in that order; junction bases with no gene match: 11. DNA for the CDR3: TGTGCCAGCAGCTCCAAGCAACCGGGACAGCAGACCCAGTACTTC. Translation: CASSSKQPGQQTQYF.

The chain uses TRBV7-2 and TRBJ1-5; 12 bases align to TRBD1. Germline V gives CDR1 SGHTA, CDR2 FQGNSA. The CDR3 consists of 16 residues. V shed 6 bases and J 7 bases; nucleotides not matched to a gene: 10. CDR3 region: CASSQRGTGGGQPQHF. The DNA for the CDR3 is TGTGCCAGCAGTCAAAGGGGGACAGGGGGCGGCCAGCCCCAGCATTTT.

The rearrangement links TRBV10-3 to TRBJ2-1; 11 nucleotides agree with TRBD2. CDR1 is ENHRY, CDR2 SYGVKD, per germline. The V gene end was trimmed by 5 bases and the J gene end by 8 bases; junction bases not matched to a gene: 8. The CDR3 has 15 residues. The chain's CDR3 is CAISSTSGIGDEQFF. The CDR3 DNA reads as TGTGCCATCAGTTCGACTAGCGGGATAGGCGATGAGCAGTTCTTC.

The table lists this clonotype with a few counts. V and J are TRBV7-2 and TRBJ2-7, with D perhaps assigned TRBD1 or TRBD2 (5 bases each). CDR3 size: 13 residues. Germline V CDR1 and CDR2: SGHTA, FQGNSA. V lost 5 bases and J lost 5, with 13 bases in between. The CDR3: CASSPQLGDEQYF. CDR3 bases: TGTGCCAGCAGCCCCCAGCTGGGGGACGAGCAGTACTTC.

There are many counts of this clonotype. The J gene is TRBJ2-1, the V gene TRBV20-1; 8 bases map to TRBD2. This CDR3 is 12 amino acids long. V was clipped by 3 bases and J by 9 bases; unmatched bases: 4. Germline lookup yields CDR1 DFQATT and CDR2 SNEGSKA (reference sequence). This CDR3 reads CSARGAGGEQFF. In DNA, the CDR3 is TGCAGTGCTAGGGGGGCGGGAGGTGAGCAGTTCTTC.

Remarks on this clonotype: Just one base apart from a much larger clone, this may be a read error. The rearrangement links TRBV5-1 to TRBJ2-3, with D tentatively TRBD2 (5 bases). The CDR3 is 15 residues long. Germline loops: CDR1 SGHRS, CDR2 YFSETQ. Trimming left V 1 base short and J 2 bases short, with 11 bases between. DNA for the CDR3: TGCGCCAGCAGCTTGCTTGAGACTACCACAGATACGCAGTATTTT. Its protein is CASSLLETTTDTQYF.

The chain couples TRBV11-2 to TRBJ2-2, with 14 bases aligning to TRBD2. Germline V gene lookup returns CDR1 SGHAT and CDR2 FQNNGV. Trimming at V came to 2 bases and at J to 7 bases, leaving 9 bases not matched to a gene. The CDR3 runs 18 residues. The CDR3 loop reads CASSLRTATSGRGGELFF. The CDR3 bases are TGTGCCAGCAGCTTAAGGACTGCGACTAGCGGGAGGGGCGGGGAGCTGTTTTTT. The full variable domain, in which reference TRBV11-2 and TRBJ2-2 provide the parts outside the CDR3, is EAGVAQSPRYKIIEKRQSVAFWCNPISGHATLYWYQQILGQGPKLLIQFQNNGVVDDSQLPKDRFSAERLKGVDSTLKIQPAKLEDSAVYLCASSLRTATSGRGGELFFGEGSRLTVL.

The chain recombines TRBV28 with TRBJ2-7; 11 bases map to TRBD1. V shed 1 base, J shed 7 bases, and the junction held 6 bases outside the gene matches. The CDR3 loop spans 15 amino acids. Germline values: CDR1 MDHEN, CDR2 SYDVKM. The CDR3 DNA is TGTGCCAGCAGTTTATACGGACAGGGGGCGGGAGAGCAGTACTTC. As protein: CASSLYGQGAGEQYF.

The CDR3 is CSVGLQGDTQYF. The CDR3 DNA sequence: TGCAGCGTTGGCCTACAGGGAGATACGCAGTATTTT. The chain employs TRBV29-1 and TRBJ2-3, with D maybe TRBD1 (6 bases). The CDR3 is 12 residues long. Deletions cut 4 bases from V and 5 bases from J, with 10 bases between. In germline, CDR1 is SQVTM, CDR2 ANQGSEA.

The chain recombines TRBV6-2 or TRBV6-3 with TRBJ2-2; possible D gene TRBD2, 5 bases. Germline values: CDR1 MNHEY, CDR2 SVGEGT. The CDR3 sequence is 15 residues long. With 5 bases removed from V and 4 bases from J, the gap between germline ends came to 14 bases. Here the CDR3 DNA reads TGTGCCAGCAGTATAATAGAAGAGGGCACCGGGGAGCTGTTTTTT. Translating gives CASSIIEEGTGELFF.

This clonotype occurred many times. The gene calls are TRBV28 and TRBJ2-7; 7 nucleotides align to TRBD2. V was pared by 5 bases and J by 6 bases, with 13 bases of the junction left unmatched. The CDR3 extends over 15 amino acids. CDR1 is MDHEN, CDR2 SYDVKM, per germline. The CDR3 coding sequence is TGTGCCAGCAGTCTACTCGCGGGAGCGGAGGGCGAGCAGTACTTC. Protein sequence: CASSLLAGAEGEQYF.

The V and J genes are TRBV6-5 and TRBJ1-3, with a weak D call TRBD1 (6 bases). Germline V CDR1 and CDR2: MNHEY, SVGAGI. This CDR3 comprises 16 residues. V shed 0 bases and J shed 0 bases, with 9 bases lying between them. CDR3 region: CASSYSGGLSGNTIYF. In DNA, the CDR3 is TGTGCCAGCAGTTACTCGGGGGGGCTCTCTGGAAACACCATATATTTT.

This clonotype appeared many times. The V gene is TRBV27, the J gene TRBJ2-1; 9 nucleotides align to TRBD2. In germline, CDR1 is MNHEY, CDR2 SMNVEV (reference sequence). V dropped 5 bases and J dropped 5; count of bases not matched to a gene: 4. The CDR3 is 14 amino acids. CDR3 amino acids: CASSHGTSHNEQFF. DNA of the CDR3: TGTGCCAGCAGTCATGGGACTAGCCACAATGAGCAGTTCTTC.

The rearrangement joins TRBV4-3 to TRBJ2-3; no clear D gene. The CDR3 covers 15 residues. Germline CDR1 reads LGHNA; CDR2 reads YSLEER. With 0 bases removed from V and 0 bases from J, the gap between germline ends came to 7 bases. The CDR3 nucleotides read TGCGCCAGCAGCCAAGAGGGCGTTAGCACAGATACGCAGTATTTT. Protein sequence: CASSQEGVSTDTQYF.

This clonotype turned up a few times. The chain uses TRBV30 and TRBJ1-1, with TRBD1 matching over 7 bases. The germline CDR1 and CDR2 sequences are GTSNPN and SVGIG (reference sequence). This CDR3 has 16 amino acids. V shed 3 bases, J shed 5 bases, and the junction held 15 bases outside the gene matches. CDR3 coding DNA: TGTGCCTGGAGGATGACAGGGTCGGGTTTCGGTACTGAAGCTTTCTTT. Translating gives CAWRMTGSGFGTEAFF.

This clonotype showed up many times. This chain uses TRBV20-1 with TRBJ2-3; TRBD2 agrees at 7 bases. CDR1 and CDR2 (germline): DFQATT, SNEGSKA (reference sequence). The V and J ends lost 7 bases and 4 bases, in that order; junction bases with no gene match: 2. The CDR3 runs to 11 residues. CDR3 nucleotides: TGCAGTGTGGGGGGGGCAGATACGCAGTATTTT. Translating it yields CSVGGADTQYF.

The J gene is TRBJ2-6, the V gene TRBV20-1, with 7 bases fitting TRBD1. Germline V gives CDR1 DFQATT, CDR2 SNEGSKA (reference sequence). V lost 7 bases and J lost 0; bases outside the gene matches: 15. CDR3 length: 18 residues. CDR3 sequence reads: CSGHPGTAAFSGANVLTF. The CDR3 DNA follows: TGCAGTGGCCATCCCGGGACAGCCGCTTTCTCTGGGGCCAACGTCCTGACTTTC.